This entry lists 26 T cell receptor beta chains sequenced from one sample in a study of T cells in Graves' hyperthyroidism and ophthalmopathy. Authors of the study amplified TCR beta CDR3 regions from RNA transcripts. The HTBI primer set drove a first-round RT-PCR of the TCR CDR3. TCRdb recomputed calls from the multiplex PCR reads with MiXCR, one row per CDR3 protein. The sample shows approximately 400,000 distinct CDR3 sequences, just under 25% of them seen only once. The sequenced sample consisted of blood. All receptors derive from a man aged 45-60 years with Graves' hyperthyroidism.

This clonotype was seen only a few times. The rearrangement joins TRBV7-9 to TRBJ1-1; D remains unclear. Deletions cut 3 bases from V and 1 base from J, with 6 bases between. In germline, CDR1 is SEHNR, CDR2 FQNEAQ (reference sequence). The CDR3 is made up of 13 amino acids. The CDR3 region is CASSFDQNTEAFF. The CDR3 coding sequence is TGTGCCAGCAGCTTTGACCAGAACACTGAAGCTTTCTTT.

This clonotype has only a few counts. This chain uses TRBV6-1 with TRBJ2-7; no definite D call. This CDR3 is built from 13 residues. Germline CDR1 is MNHNS and CDR2 is SASEGT. The germline V and J ends were trimmed by 2 bases and 6 bases, with 11 bases remaining between them. Written as DNA, the CDR3 is TGTGCCAGCAGTGAACACATAAAGATCGAGCAGTACTTC. Encoded protein: CASSEHIKIEQYF.

In this sample, this clonotype turned up many times. The chain recombines TRBV7-9 with TRBJ2-5; D call uncertain. Trimming removed 1 base from V and 5 bases from J, with 17 bases in between. CDR3 length equals 16 residues. Germline V gene data show CDR1 as SEHNR and CDR2 as FQNEAQ (reference sequence). CDR3 sequence reads: CASSLVDGSRRETQYF. As DNA, the CDR3 is TGTGCCAGCAGCTTAGTCGATGGTAGCCGACGGGAGACCCAGTACTTC. The full variable domain, rest sourced from reference TRBV7-9 and TRBJ2-5, is DTGVSQNPRHKITKRGQNVTFRCDPISEHNRLYWYRQTLGQGPEFLTYFQNEAQLEKSRLLSDRFSAERPKGSFSTLEIQRTEQGDSAMYLCASSLVDGSRRETQYFGPGTRLLVL.

In the case of this clonotype: A clone one base away is much larger, so this may be a read error. The gene calls are TRBV30 and TRBJ1-1, with D possibly TRBD1 on 6 matching bases. Germline CDR1 GTSNPN, CDR2 SVGIG (reference sequence). CDR3 length: 13 amino acids. The CDR3 DNA sequence: TGTGCCCGGAGAGAAACAGGGTACACTGAAGCTTTCTTT. Translating it yields CARRETGYTEAFF.

This clonotype was seen a handful of times. The CDR3: CSGGRTVWEQYF. Written as DNA, the CDR3 is TGCAGTGGCGGAAGGACCGTCTGGGAGCAGTACTTC. The V and J genes are TRBV20-1 and TRBJ2-7; the D is unclear. From germline, CDR1 is DFQATT and CDR2 SNEGSKA (reference sequence). The CDR3 has 12 amino acids. V was pared by 7 bases and J by 7 bases, with 17 bases between.

This clonotype has only a few counts. The chain links TRBV12-3 or TRBV12-4 to TRBJ2-1; 8 nucleotides align to TRBD2. The CDR3 contains 15 residues. Germline trimming cut 0 bases from V and 7 bases from J; bases unmatched to any gene: 5. Written as DNA, the CDR3 is TGTGCCAGCAGTTTAGCAGCGGGAGAAGGAAATGAGCAGTTCTTC. It encodes CASSLAAGEGNEQFF.

The chain has TRBV5-1 and TRBJ1-1; D may be TRBD1 (6 bases). V lost 3 bases to trimming and J lost 4 bases, with 13 bases between them. Germline V gives CDR1 SGHRS, CDR2 YFSETQ. The CDR3 has 14 residues. CDR3 in DNA: TGCGCCAGCAGCTCAGGGGAGTCGGGCACTGAAGCTTTCTTT. It yields the protein CASSSGESGTEAFF.

The V gene is TRBV27, the J gene TRBJ2-5, with 7 bases lining up with TRBD1. The germline V gene encodes CDR1 MNHEY and CDR2 SMNVEV (reference sequence). With V trimmed by 4 bases and J by 4 bases, 9 bases remained unmatched. The CDR3 runs 15 residues. This CDR3 reads CASSSGQNPSETQYF. The CDR3 bases are TGTGCCAGCAGTTCGGGACAGAACCCGTCAGAGACCCAGTACTTC.

This clonotype showed up many times. The V and J genes are TRBV6-2 or TRBV6-3 and TRBJ2-1; D is unclear. Per germline, CDR1 MNHEY and CDR2 SVGEGT. The CDR3 sequence is 14 residues long. V was clipped by 10 bases and J by 0 bases, with 13 bases between them. The CDR3 bases are TGTGCCACTGGTGCGCGAAGCTCCTACAATGAGCAGTTCTTC. As protein: CATGARSSYNEQFF.

This clonotype is a singleton in its sample. One end of the junction varies from germline; a read error may be responsible. The chain links TRBV7-2 to TRBJ2-1; 7 nucleotides line up with TRBD1. This CDR3 is built from 18 residues. CDR1 and CDR2 from the germline V gene are SGHTA and FQGNSA. CDR3 protein: CAGSLEGAVGSPYNEQFF. DNA of the CDR3: TGTGCCGGCAGCTTAGAGGGGGCGGTGGGGAGCCCCTACAATGAGCAGTTCTTC.

The rearrangement joins TRBV2 to TRBJ1-6, with D maybe TRBD1 (5 bases). V was trimmed by 5 bases and J by 5 bases, leaving 19 bases between them. Germline CDR1 reads SNHLY; CDR2 reads FYNNEI. This CDR3 region has 17 residues. CDR3 protein: CASSSLSGTTNNSPLHF. CDR3 in DNA: TGTGCCAGCAGTTCTCTTTCAGGGACCACGAATAATTCACCCCTCCACTTT. The variable domain in full, completed from reference TRBV2 and TRBJ1-6, reads EPEVTQTPSHQVTQMGQEVILRCVPISNHLYFYWYRQILGQKVEFLVSFYNNEISEKSEIFDDQFSVERPDGSNFTLKIRSTKLEDSAMYFCASSSLSGTTNNSPLHFGNGTRLTVT.

This clonotype appeared a few times. The chain recombines TRBV6-1 with TRBJ2-5; TRBD2 matches at 11 bases. The trim removed 5 bases at V and 8 bases at J, leaving 7 bases unmatched. Germline CDR1 reads MNHNS; CDR2 reads SASEGT. There are 14 residues in the CDR3. In DNA, the CDR3 is TGTGCCAGCAGTCCGGGACTAGCGGATAAAACCCAGTACTTC. It is translated as CASSPGLADKTQYF.

This clonotype was recorded at least ten times. V usage is TRBV27 and J usage is TRBJ1-1; D remains unclear. The V gene's germline CDR1 is MNHEY and CDR2 SMNVEV (reference sequence). Trimming removed 9 bases at V and 1 base at J, with 12 bases between. The CDR3 is 13 residues long. The CDR3 nucleotides are TGTGCCAGTAACTCGATAGAGAACACTGAAGCTTTCTTT. The encoded protein is CASNSIENTEAFF.

The CDR3 bases are TGTGCCAGCAGTTTCGAGCGGGAGGCCCCCGAGCAGTACTTC. Its protein product is CASSFEREAPEQYF. The gene calls are TRBV27 and TRBJ2-7, with TRBD2 identical over 9 bases. V was clipped by 3 bases and J by 6 bases; unmatched bases: 6. Looked up from germline, CDR1 is MNHEY and CDR2 is SMNVEV (reference sequence). This CDR3 has 14 amino acids.

The chain links TRBV28 to TRBJ1-4, with a tentative D call TRBD1 (5 bases). The CDR3 sequence is 14 residues long. CDR1 MDHEN and CDR2 SYDVKM come from the germline V gene. V was trimmed by 6 bases and J by 7 bases, leaving 15 bases between them. CDR3 coding DNA: TGTGCCAGCAGCGTGATGGGACGGGGTGAAAAACTGTTTTTT. It encodes CASSVMGRGEKLFF.

This rearrangement joins TRBV4-2 to TRBJ1-5, with unresolved D. Between the trimmed V and J ends, which lost 0 bases and 4 bases, there was a span of 7 bases. Germline CDR1 LGHNA, CDR2 YNFKEQ. The CDR3 loop spans 14 amino acids. The chain's CDR3 is CASSQDRRNQPQHF. CDR3 nucleotides: TGTGCCAGCAGCCAAGATCGCAGAAATCAGCCCCAGCATTTT.

The chain recombines TRBV2 with TRBJ1-4; D unresolved. This CDR3 is built from 14 residues. Germline CDR1 is SNHLY and CDR2 is FYNNEI. The V end lost 6 bases, the J end lost 0 bases, and 8 bases lay between the germline ends. CDR3 sequence: CASRYSATNEKLFF. The CDR3, as DNA: TGTGCCAGCAGATACAGTGCAACTAATGAAAAACTGTTTTTT.

This clonotype is a singleton in its sample. The germline gene is not matched at one end of the junction; a read error may be the cause. The chain couples TRBV5-4 to TRBJ1-2; no firm D call. Germline CDR1 is SGHNT and CDR2 is YYREEE (reference sequence). CDR3 length equals 15 residues. The CDR3 sequence: CASSLEGLGNYAYTF. Written as DNA, the CDR3 is TGTGCCAGCAGCTTGGAAGGCCTGGGTAACTATGCCTACACCTTC.

This clonotype came up a few times. The chain employs TRBV7-3 and TRBJ2-7; tentatively, D is TRBD1 (7 bases). The CDR3 totals 19 residues. Germline V gene sequence: CDR1 SGHTA, CDR2 FQGTGA. V was shortened by 5 bases and J by 0 bases, with 26 bases between the two germline ends. The CDR3 is CASSPPGDRPPSSSYEQYF. The CDR3 DNA follows: TGTGCCAGCAGCCCCCCGGGGGACAGACCTCCATCTAGCTCCTACGAGCAGTACTTC.

This clonotype was seen ten or more times. The chain carries TRBV5-1 and TRBJ2-7, with 7 bases identical to TRBD1. The CDR3 consists of 14 residues. V shed 4 bases and J 2 bases; nucleotides not matched to a gene: 6. Germline assignment: CDR1 SGHRS and CDR2 YFSETQ. CDR3 amino acids: CASSPGDRAYEQYF. CDR3 sequence (DNA): TGCGCCAGCAGCCCCGGGGACAGAGCCTACGAGCAGTACTTC.

This clonotype was observed many times. The chain has TRBV28 and TRBJ2-4; weak D call: TRBD1 (6 bases). The ends were cut back, 5 bases at V and 8 bases at J, with 13 bases in the middle. Per germline, CDR1 MDHEN and CDR2 SYDVKM. The CDR3 sequence is 13 residues long. The CDR3 coding sequence is TGTGCCAGCAGTCGCCGTCCAGGGGACATTCAGTACTTC. Amino acids: CASSRRPGDIQYF.

The gene calls are TRBV7-3 and TRBJ2-1, with D unresolved. The end of the DNA is better explained by TRBJ2-7, so the J call may be wrong. The CDR3 consists of 17 residues. Germline lookup yields CDR1 SGHTA and CDR2 FQGTGA. The CDR3 region is CASSLVGRLSSYNEQYF. The CDR3 bases are TGTGCCAGCAGCTTAGTAGGGCGTTTGAGCTCCTACAATGAGCAGTACTTC.

This clonotype was found many times. The V and J genes are TRBV7-3 and TRBJ2-5, with D maybe TRBD2 (5 bases). Germline CDR1 is SGHTA and CDR2 is FQGTGA. V was cut by 5 bases and J by 2 bases, with 12 bases left in between. CDR3 length: 14 amino acids. The CDR3 reads CASSRFGDQETQYF. The DNA of the CDR3 is TGTGCCAGCAGCCGGTTCGGGGATCAAGAGACCCAGTACTTC.

The J gene is TRBJ2-1, the V gene TRBV6-2 or TRBV6-3, with 9 nucleotides matching TRBD1. Germline V gene lookup returns CDR1 MNHEY and CDR2 SVGEGT. The CDR3 sequence is 15 residues long. Unmatched junction bases numbered 11, after V lost 5 bases and J lost 9 bases. The chain's CDR3 is CASSASGTGFGEQFF. In DNA, the CDR3 is TGTGCCAGCAGTGCGTCCGGGACAGGGTTCGGTGAGCAGTTCTTC.

The V call is TRBV19, the J call TRBJ2-3; 8 bases are a match to TRBD1. The J segment lost 2 bases and the V segment lost 5 bases, leaving 3 bases of the junction unmatched. The CDR3 totals 14 residues. Germline V gene sequence: CDR1 LNHDA, CDR2 SQIVND (reference sequence). The CDR3 loop reads CASSGGQATDTQYF. CDR3 bases: TGTGCCAGTAGTGGGGGACAGGCCACAGATACGCAGTATTTT.

There are a few counts of this clonotype. The chain links TRBV11-2 to TRBJ2-7; TRBD2 aligns across 7 bases. The germline gives CDR1 SGHAT, CDR2 FQNNGV. This CDR3 has 18 residues. The V gene end was trimmed by 1 base and the J gene end by 0 bases; junction bases not matched to a gene: 12. The CDR3 spells CASSLGPPGGSNSYEQYF. CDR3 sequence (DNA): TGTGCCAGCAGCTTAGGACCCCCCGGCGGGAGCAACTCCTACGAGCAGTACTTC.